These T cell receptor beta chains were read from a single sample in a study of cytomegalovirus exposure and HLA in healthy donors. The repertoire was sequenced with immunoSEQ multiplex PCR; TCRdb's copy has only in-frame clones and lacks some. The data contain some 69,000 clones, around 96% of them singletons. The sample consisted of PBMCs. The receptors were gathered from a man aged 18 to 30 in good health and CMV-seropositive. The CDR3 runs from the conserved cysteine through the conserved F or W. D genes are given only for firm matches.

CDR3aa,j_gene,v_gene,d_gene
CASSEGWETQYF,TRBJ2-5,TRBV11-2,-
CASRRQKYSYNEQFF,TRBJ2-1,TRBV6-5,-
CASSPSLGTATYEQYF,TRBJ2-7,TRBV7-9,-
CASSIRAGVSETQYF,TRBJ2-5,TRBV19,TRBD2
CASSLGQGGRATDTQYF,TRBJ2-3,TRBV2,TRBD1
CASSGAGGEYEQYF,TRBJ2-7,TRBV28,TRBD1
CASSESQAAPGTSNNQPQHF,TRBJ1-5,TRBV2,-
CASSSQGNPEAFF,TRBJ1-1,TRBV7-9,TRBD1
CASSFSGYQETQYF,TRBJ2-5,TRBV7-2,-
CASSIGQASTDTQYF,TRBJ2-3,TRBV19,-
CAWSPDNQPQHF,TRBJ1-5,TRBV30,-
CASSEEGNEQFF,TRBJ2-1,TRBV7-9,-
CASSPTGEGYGYTF,TRBJ1-2,TRBV4-3,TRBD1
CASTPGYRGRDTEAFF,TRBJ1-1,TRBV19,-
CASSLKLAGDPGEQFF,TRBJ2-1,TRBV5-1,TRBD2
CASSFGRSSYEQYF,TRBJ2-7,TRBV27,-
CASSPSGGTYNEQFF,TRBJ2-1,TRBV7-3,TRBD2
CASSLYGAYEQYF,TRBJ2-7,TRBV11-2,-
CASSTIGGVTEAFF,TRBJ1-1,TRBV19,-
CASSGVFVGGTIDTQYF,TRBJ2-3,TRBV4-1,TRBD2
CASSLRAGGDYGYTF,TRBJ1-2,TRBV7-3,TRBD1
CASSLNLAANEKLFF,TRBJ1-4,TRBV5-5,-
CASRIQGSSGNTIYF,TRBJ1-3,TRBV6-1,-
CASSLAGGTGGYNEQFF,TRBJ2-1,TRBV7-2,-
CATTDSYNEQFF,TRBJ2-1,TRBV28,-
CASSLGQGFQAFF,TRBJ1-1,TRBV7-2,-
CASRQGDGLNQPQHF,TRBJ1-5,TRBV27,TRBD1
CASSIDLTGGRSYNEQFF,TRBJ2-1,TRBV19,TRBD1
CASSYSESLGDSPLHF,TRBJ1-6,TRBV6-5,-
CASSLELRSGRGRNEQFF,TRBJ2-1,TRBV7-9,TRBD2
CASSWEWNTEAFF,TRBJ1-1,TRBV28,-
CATSRETGSRANSPLHF,TRBJ1-6,TRBV15,-
CASSLATGVGADTQYF,TRBJ2-3,TRBV7-2,TRBD1
CASSQWGGTSTDTQYF,TRBJ2-3,TRBV14,-
CASSLIDRANYGYTF,TRBJ1-2,TRBV5-4,-
CASSGGPYGTDTQYF,TRBJ2-3,TRBV11-3,TRBD2
CATSKSSGPTYEQYF,TRBJ2-7,TRBV15,TRBD2
CASSPRTGGTDTQYF,TRBJ2-3,TRBV28,TRBD1
CSVQTGENYGYTF,TRBJ1-2,TRBV29-1,TRBD1
CASSWTGVPYEQYF,TRBJ2-7,TRBV27,TRBD1
CASSLQGARPEAFF,TRBJ1-1,TRBV18,TRBD1
CASNTRGDNEQFF,TRBJ2-1,TRBV5-4,-
CASSLLVGRGPRDGYTF,TRBJ1-2,TRBV7-2,-
CASSQDRSGTSGRHLRGELFF,TRBJ2-2,TRBV4-1,TRBD2
CASSSLLPEQYF,TRBJ2-7,TRBV7-9,-
CASNRGPSGANVLTF,TRBJ2-6,TRBV6-1,TRBD1
CASSLAAGGNPSRGRFF,TRBJ2-1,TRBV7-9,TRBD1
CASRQTNSNQPQHF,TRBJ1-5,TRBV6-1,-
CSVEEEGSLNSPLHF,TRBJ1-6,TRBV29-1,-
CASSPQRRNEQFF,TRBJ2-1,TRBV7-9,-
CASSIGEGDQPQHF,TRBJ1-5,TRBV19,-
CATSRDPLGSFGNQPQHF,TRBJ1-5,TRBV15,-
CASSPSGRARDEQFF,TRBJ2-1,TRBV28,TRBD2
CATSRDYPPGGPYGYTF,TRBJ1-2,TRBV15,-